This T cell receptor (beta chain) was identified during a study of T cells in Graves' hyperthyroidism and ophthalmopathy. Overall study: Peripheral blood specimens were obtained at initial diagnosis, prior to any treatment.

Drawn at first hyperthyroidism diagnosis, the blood sample preceded any ophthalmopathy symptoms. This clonotype was seen at least ten times. Its antigen is unknown. RNA transcripts provided the source from which TCR beta CDR3 regions were amplified. The TCR CDR3 was amplified in a first-round RT-PCR using the HTBI primer set. TCRdb re-derived calls from the multiplex PCR reads in MiXCR, one entry per CDR3 protein. The sample includes around 350,000 distinct CDR3 sequences, about 18% of them seen just once. Study-level results: By a 13 V-J model, ophthalmopathy was set apart from stable hyperthyroidism. Expanded thyroid clonotypes (above 0.001) were mostly also found in blood.

The V gene end was trimmed by 3 bases and the J gene end by 6 bases; junction bases not matched to a gene: 2. Germline V gene data show CDR1 as KGHSH and CDR2 as LQKENI. This CDR3 comprises 13 residues. The sample consisted of blood. The chain uses TRBV18 and TRBJ2-1; 7 bases are shared with TRBD2. This sequence was found in a woman aged 25-40 years with Graves' hyperthyroidism that later progressed to Graves' ophthalmopathy. DNA for the CDR3: TGTGCCAGCTCACCTAGACTAGCCAATGAGCAGTTCTTC. Amino acid sequence: CASSPRLANEQFF.